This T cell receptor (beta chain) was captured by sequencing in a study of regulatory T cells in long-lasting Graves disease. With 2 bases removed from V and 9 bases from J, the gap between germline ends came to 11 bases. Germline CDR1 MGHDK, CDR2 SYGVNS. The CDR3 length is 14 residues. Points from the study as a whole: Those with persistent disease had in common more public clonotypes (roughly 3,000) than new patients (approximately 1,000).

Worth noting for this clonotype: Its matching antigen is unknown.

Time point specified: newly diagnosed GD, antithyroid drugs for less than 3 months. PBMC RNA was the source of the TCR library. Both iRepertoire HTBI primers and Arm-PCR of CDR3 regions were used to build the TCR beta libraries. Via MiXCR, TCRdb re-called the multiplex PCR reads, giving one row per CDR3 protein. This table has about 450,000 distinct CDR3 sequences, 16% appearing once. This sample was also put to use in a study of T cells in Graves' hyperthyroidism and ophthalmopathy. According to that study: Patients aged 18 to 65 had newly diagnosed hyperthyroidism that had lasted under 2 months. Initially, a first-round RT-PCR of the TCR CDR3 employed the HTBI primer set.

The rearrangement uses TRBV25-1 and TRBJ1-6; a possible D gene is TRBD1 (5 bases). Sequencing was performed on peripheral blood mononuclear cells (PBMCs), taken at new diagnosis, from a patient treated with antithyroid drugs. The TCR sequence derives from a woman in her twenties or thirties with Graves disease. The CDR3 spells CASSEGRALSPLHF. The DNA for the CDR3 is TGTGCCAGCAGTGAAGGCAGGGCCCTTTCACCCCTCCACTTT.